This TCR beta chain was recovered during a study of cytomegalovirus exposure and HLA in healthy donors. General study points: Several V segments, TRBV6-2 and TRBV6-3 among them, could not be told apart and were dropped. CMV serostatus was the sole immune exposure data available. An analysis done earlier found most TCR beta V segments productive about 87% or about 30% of the time.

The primer mix had 60 Vbeta and 13 Jbeta primers. In the study's own analysis: In a later analysis, some 10 million of some 80 million unique beta chains occurred in at least two donors. This table comes from immunoSEQ multiplex PCR, and its TCRdb copy is limited to in-frame clones, with some not included. V and J calls and clone size are given by that table; D and trimming were obtained from the DNA. Of about 180,000 clones detected, 60% to 80% appear once; the ten largest clones hold approximately 6.3%. Germline lookup yields CDR1 SEHNR and CDR2 FQNEAQ (reference sequence). Trimming stripped 6 bases from V and 1 base from J, with 9 bases between. The CDR3 has 13 amino acids. Comment on this clone: Its antigen is currently unknown.

The TCR was taken from a middle-aged man in good health and CMV-seropositive. The genes are TRBV7-9 and TRBJ2-5; TRBD1 might be the D (7 bases). Sequencing input: PBMCs. CDR3 sequence (DNA): TGTGCCAGCAGGCGGGACAGCCAAGAGACCCAGTACTTC. This codes for CASRRDSQETQYF.